The rows below give T cell receptor beta chains drawn from one sample of a study of shared clonotypes between healthy human individuals. The assay was immunoSEQ multiplex PCR, and TCRdb's table has in-frame clones only and misses some. The sample contains approximately 480,000 clones, nearly 80% of which appear only once. The sequencing sample was made of PBMCs. These receptors came from a woman aged 40 to 50 in good health. Some clones in this sample may be carry-over from other donors' samples. Each CDR3 is given with its conserved first and last residue. Fields, in order: V gene, CDR3 length, J gene, CDR3 protein.

>TRBV10-3|16|TRBJ2-4
CAIKAGGPESKNIQYF
>TRBV5-1|14|TRBJ2-5
CASSRGLAQETQYF
>TRBV7-9|15|TRBJ1-1
CASSYMGGLGTEAFF
>TRBV5-5|12|TRBJ2-1
CASRQVSYEQFF
>TRBV7-2|15|TRBJ2-7
CASSPPGLAMYEQYF
>TRBV10-3|15|TRBJ2-3
CAISEDHTSTDTQYF
>TRBV18|15|TRBJ2-1
CASSPQGQGADEQFF
>TRBV30|12|TRBJ2-2
CAWSTRTGELFF
>TRBV7-3|16|TRBJ2-3
CASSLTTSGITDTQYF
>TRBV30|13|TRBJ1-2
CAWSLQGTYGYTF
>TRBV4-2|18|TRBJ2-2
CASSQRGRTATNTGELFF
>TRBV15|16|TRBJ2-3
CATSSGQGRGPDTQYF
>TRBV25-1|14|TRBJ1-1
CASSEWGKNTEAFF
>TRBV4-1|16|TRBJ2-1
CASSPRTSGRAYEQFF
>TRBV4-1|16|TRBJ2-7
CASSQDLGRGRHEQYF
>TRBV7-2|11|TRBJ2-7
CASSGKDEQYF
>TRBV7-2|17|TRBJ2-1
CASSSLGRTSGHNEQFF
>TRBV28|15|TRBJ2-3
CASSLSMGRRDTQYF
>TRBV6-1|11|TRBJ2-7
CASSGLYEQYF
>TRBV30|13|TRBJ2-2
CAWSRGTTGELFF
>TRBV5-5|16|TRBJ2-1
CASSLESGDAYNEQFF
>TRBV4-3|15|TRBJ2-1
CASSQGGPGNNEQFF
>TRBV13|14|TRBJ2-7
CASSPKDNSYEQYF
>TRBV28|14|TRBJ2-3
CASSWGRGSDTQYF
>TRBV6-1|15|TRBJ1-2
CASSEDGGAEWGYTF
>TRBV19|16|TRBJ2-1
CASSEGTGYGNNEQFF
>TRBV30|10|TRBJ1-1
CAWMLEEAFF
>TRBV7-9|14|TRBJ2-3
CASSPGQVQNTQYF
>TRBV5-1|11|TRBJ2-1
CASSLGTEQFF
>TRBV11-2|16|-
CASSYTPGLAVYEQYF
>TRBV28|16|TRBJ2-2
CASRGTGGRWTGELFF
>TRBV7-8|13|TRBJ1-1
CATNGQVNTEAFF
>TRBV5-1|15|TRBJ2-3
CASSMTGQVSDTQYF
>TRBV15|13|TRBJ2-5
CATSGRRGETQYF
>TRBV10-3|13|TRBJ2-3
CAIRAGGEDTQYF
>TRBV18|15|TRBJ2-1
CASAPDRGRLGEQFF
>TRBV5-1|14|TRBJ2-3
CASSLGTYTDTQYF
>TRBV1|15|TRBJ1-6
CTSSPRGRYNSPLHF
>TRBV7-3|16|TRBJ2-3
CASSQGAKWGTDTQYF
>TRBV5-1|15|TRBJ2-3
CASSPLLAGVHTQYF
>TRBV28|14|TRBJ1-6
CASSLGKDASPLHF
>TRBV28|15|TRBJ1-1
CASSALTGDDTEAFF
>TRBV9|16|TRBJ2-3
CASSVTGGGGTDTQYF
>TRBV11-3|13|TRBJ2-7
CASSFRGSGEQYF
>TRBV19|15|TRBJ2-2
CASSTQAGATGELFF
>TRBV28|17|TRBJ2-7
CASSLFSGLAGKYEQYF
>TRBV28|15|TRBJ2-3
CASTIHSGGADTQYF
>TRBV5-1|14|TRBJ1-5
CASSLGEIDQPQHF
>TRBV7-2|14|TRBJ2-7
CASSRPTSSYEQYF
>TRBV4-1|16|TRBJ1-2
CASSQVSYRRDNGYTF
>TRBV6-6|14|TRBJ1-1
CASSKPRGNTEAFF
>TRBV2|16|TRBJ2-7
CASSVGTSGLSYEQYF
>TRBV4-3|16|TRBJ1-3
CASSQDRTISGNTIYF
>TRBV19|15|TRBJ2-3
CASSIDQKSTDTQYF
>TRBV7-3|14|TRBJ2-1
CASSPLSGRDEQFF
>TRBV6-1|14|TRBJ1-5
CASSEAGWDQPQHF
>TRBV5-8|12|TRBJ2-7
CASRYRTGLPYF
>TRBV10-1|14|TRBJ2-1
CASSAGTRGDEQFF
>TRBV10-3|14|TRBJ2-1
CAISGAGGHNEQFF
>TRBV28|12|TRBJ2-1
CASTDRVHEQFF